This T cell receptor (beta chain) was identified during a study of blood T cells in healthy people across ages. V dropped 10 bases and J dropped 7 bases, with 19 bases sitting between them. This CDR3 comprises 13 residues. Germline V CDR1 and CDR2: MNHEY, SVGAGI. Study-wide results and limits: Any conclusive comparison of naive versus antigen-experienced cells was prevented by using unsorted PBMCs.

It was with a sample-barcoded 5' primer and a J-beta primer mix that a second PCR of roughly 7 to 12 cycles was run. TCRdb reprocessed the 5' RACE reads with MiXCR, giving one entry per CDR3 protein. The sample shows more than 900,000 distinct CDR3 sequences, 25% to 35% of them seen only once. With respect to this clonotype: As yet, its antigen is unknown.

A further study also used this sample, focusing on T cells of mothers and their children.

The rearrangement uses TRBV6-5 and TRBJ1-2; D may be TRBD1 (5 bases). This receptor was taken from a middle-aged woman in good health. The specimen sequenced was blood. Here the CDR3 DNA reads TGTGCCATCCGAAACGATGGCGGGGGTGGCTACACCTTC. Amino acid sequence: CAIRNDGGGGYTF.